Presented here are 14 T cell receptor beta chains from one specimen sequenced in a study of T cell responses to AZD1222 COVID-19 vaccine. Sequencing used immunoSEQ multiplex PCR; TCRdb keeps in-frame clones, though not all of them. Here the sample spans around 89,000 clones, under 90% being singletons. The sample was peripheral blood, taken on day 0 of AZD1222 vaccination. The receptors originated from an adult in good health.

The chain is built from TRBV30 and TRBJ1-5; perhaps TRBD1 as D (6 bases). V dropped 1 base and J dropped 6 bases, with 10 bases sitting between them. The CDR3 runs 13 residues. The germline gives CDR1 GTSNPN, CDR2 SVGIG (reference sequence). The chain's CDR3 is CAWSAQGRQPQHF. The CDR3 DNA sequence: TGTGCCTGGAGTGCACAGGGTCGTCAGCCCCAGCATTTT.

The chain uses TRBV2 and TRBJ1-3; D call uncertain. Per the germline V gene, CDR1 is SNHLY and CDR2 is FYNNEI. V lost 6 bases, J lost 0 bases, and 12 bases lay in between. CDR3 length: 15 amino acids. The CDR3 bases are TGTGCCAGCAGGCCGGACGGCCTCTCTGGAAACACCATATATTTT. Protein: CASRPDGLSGNTIYF.

The rearrangement joins TRBV5-4 to TRBJ1-5; D remains unclear. The length of the CDR3 is 15 residues. CDR1 is SGHNT and CDR2 is YYREEE in the germline V gene (reference sequence). V dropped 1 base and J dropped 0 bases, with 8 bases sitting between them. This chain's CDR3 is CASSLPADSNQPQHF. The CDR3 DNA sequence: TGTGCCAGCAGCTTGCCCGCGGATAGCAATCAGCCCCAGCATTTT. Based on the CDR3 plus reference TRBV5-4 and TRBJ1-5, the full variable domain is ETGVTQSPTHLIKTRGQQVTLRCSSQSGHNTVSWYQQALGQGPQFIFQYYREEENGRGNFPPRFSGLQFPNYSSELNVNALELDDSALYLCASSLPADSNQPQHFGDGTRLSIL.

The chain carries TRBV10-3 and TRBJ1-1; D gene uncertain. The CDR3 is 16 residues long. V dropped 3 bases and J dropped 0 bases, with 14 bases sitting between them. Germline V gene data show CDR1 as ENHRY and CDR2 as SYGVKD. The CDR3 here is CAISESPPGMNTEAFF. The CDR3 DNA reads TGTGCCATCAGTGAATCGCCCCCGGGAATGAACACTGAAGCTTTCTTT.

The rearrangement links TRBV19 to TRBJ1-5; D remains ambiguous. CDR1 is LNHDA, CDR2 SQIVND, per germline (reference sequence). The V and J ends lost 5 bases and 9 bases respectively, with 11 bases between them. The CDR3 runs 12 residues. The CDR3, as DNA: TGTGCCAGTAGTCCCCCTTTATTGCCCCAGCATTTT. Its translation: CASSPPLLPQHF.

This CDR3 is CASSEGDSRRELFF. CDR3 nucleotides: TGTGCCAGCAGTGAGGGGGATAGCCGCCGTGAGCTGTTTTTT. The rearrangement links TRBV6-1 to TRBJ2-2; TRBD1 or TRBD2 may be the D gene (5 bases each). Germline CDR1 MNHNS, CDR2 SASEGT. This CDR3 has 14 amino acids. Trimming removed 3 bases at V and 11 bases at J, with 16 bases between.

This chain joins TRBV5-1 and TRBJ1-2, with a possible D match to TRBD1 (6 bases). The CDR3 sequence is 17 residues long. Looked up from germline, CDR1 is SGHRS and CDR2 is YFSETQ. V lost 0 bases to trimming and J lost 11 bases, with 26 bases between them. The CDR3 DNA follows: TGCGCCAGCAGCTTGGTTTTGCCGGGACATGCCTTCCGGGCATACACCTTC. Translation: CASSLVLPGHAFRAYTF. Variable domain in full (rest from reference TRBV5-1 and TRBJ1-2): KAGVTQTPRYLIKTRGQQVTLSCSPISGHRSVSWYQQTPGQGLQFLFEYFSETQRNKGNFPGRFSGRQFSNSRSEMNVSTLELGDSALYLCASSLVLPGHAFRAYTFGSGTRLTVV.

This clone showed up just a few times. As DNA, the CDR3 is TGTGCCAGCAGCAAGCACAAAACCGGGACTAGCGGGCTCTCGGAGCAGTACTTC. Its protein product is CASSKHKTGTSGLSEQYF. The chain is built from TRBV7-6 and TRBJ2-7; 12 bases align to TRBD2. This CDR3 contains 18 residues. CDR1 is SGHVS and CDR2 is FNYEAQ in the germline V gene. The junction had 18 bases not matched to a gene; V was cut back by 5 bases and J by 7 bases.

The V and J genes are TRBV5-4 and TRBJ1-2; TRBD1 is a possible D gene (5 bases). Germline CDR1 reads SGHNT; CDR2 reads YYREEE (reference sequence). There are 15 residues in the CDR3. Deletions cut 4 bases from V and 4 bases from J, with 17 bases between. The CDR3 DNA reads TGTGCCAGCAGCCCACGGGACCCTCCAGGCTATGGCTACACCTTC. Residues: CASSPRDPPGYGYTF.

This chain joins TRBV6-1 and TRBJ2-1, with D possibly called TRBD1 or TRBD2 (5 bases each). Trimming shortened V by 5 bases and J by 5 bases, and 10 bases separated the two germline ends. Germline lookup yields CDR1 MNHNS and CDR2 SASEGT. The CDR3 has 13 residues. The CDR3 coding sequence is TGTGCCAGCAGTTGGGACGCGAACAATGAGCAGTTCTTC. This codes for CASSWDANNEQFF.

The chain links TRBV28 to TRBJ1-2, with 10 positions matching TRBD1. Germline loops: CDR1 MDHEN, CDR2 SYDVKM. The trim removed 6 bases at V and 9 bases at J, leaving 16 bases unmatched. CDR3 length equals 16 residues. CDR3 region: CASSRRTGTGVRSYTF. CDR3 DNA: TGTGCCAGCAGCCGACGCACCGGGACAGGGGTTCGGAGCTACACCTTC.

The chain joins TRBV5-1 to TRBJ1-4, with D perhaps TRBD1 (5 bases). Deletions cut 3 bases from V and 5 bases from J, with 14 bases between. CDR3 length equals 15 residues. The germline V gene encodes CDR1 SGHRS and CDR2 YFSETQ. Written as DNA, the CDR3 is TGCGCCAGCAGCTCACTCCGGGACTCGAATGAAAAACTGTTTTTT. The encoded protein is CASSSLRDSNEKLFF.

The genes are TRBV11-2 and TRBJ1-6; D ambiguous. Germline V gene sequence: CDR1 SGHAT, CDR2 FQNNGV. The CDR3 is 16 residues long. V lost 1 base, J lost 6 bases, and 13 bases lay in between. CDR3 nucleotide sequence: TGTGCCAGCAGCTTAGGACGTGGACGAATTAATTCACCCCTCCACTTT. Translating gives CASSLGRGRINSPLHF.

The chain joins TRBV5-1 to TRBJ2-1; D possibly corresponds to TRBD2 (5 bases). Germline CDR1 SGHRS, CDR2 YFSETQ. V lost 7 bases and J 3 bases, leaving 20 bases between the germline ends. This CDR3 is built from 16 residues. CDR3: CASGEIGLSGYNEQFF. As DNA, the CDR3 is TGCGCCAGCGGCGAAATCGGACTTTCTGGCTACAATGAGCAGTTCTTC.